These 20 T cell receptor beta chains came from one sample sequenced in a study of T cells in Graves' hyperthyroidism and ophthalmopathy. Amplification targeted TCR beta CDR3 regions from RNA transcripts. First-round RT-PCR of the TCR CDR3 relied on the HTBI primer set. In TCRdb, the multiplex PCR reads were re-called with MiXCR into one record per CDR3 protein. The sample yields around 570,000 distinct CDR3 sequences, about 20% seen once. Source material: blood. The receptors were gathered from a man aged 40-50 years with Graves' ophthalmopathy.

The V and J genes are TRBV19 and TRBJ1-5; tentative D call: TRBD1 (6 bases). Trimming cost V 5 bases and J 4 bases, with 15 bases left between them. CDR1 and CDR2 from the germline V gene are LNHDA and SQIVND (reference sequence). The CDR3 covers 15 residues. The CDR3 region is CASSPSDRPNQPQHF. The DNA of the CDR3 is TGTGCCAGTAGTCCCAGTGACAGGCCGAATCAGCCCCAGCATTTT.

This clonotype was observed at least ten times. The chain couples TRBV6-1 to TRBJ1-1; 9 nucleotides align to TRBD1. CDR1 is MNHNS and CDR2 is SASEGT in the germline V gene. V dropped 9 bases and J dropped 4; count of bases not matched to a gene: 15. CDR3 size: 16 residues. The CDR3 DNA reads TGTGCCAGTAGAACGACAGGGGGTGTCCTAAGCACTGAAGCTTTCTTT. Residues: CASRTTGGVLSTEAFF.

This clonotype was seen a few times. J is TRBJ2-3 and V is TRBV29-1, with D perhaps TRBD2 (6 bases). The germline V and J ends were trimmed by 0 bases and 7 bases, with 11 bases remaining between them. The CDR3 loop spans 13 amino acids. Germline V gene lookup returns CDR1 SQVTM and CDR2 ANQGSEA. The CDR3 region has the DNA TGCAGCGTTGAAGAGGCTAGCGCAAATACGCAGTATTTT. It codes for CSVEEASANTQYF.

This chain's CDR3 is CASSSVAGGNEQFF. The CDR3 DNA reads TGTGCCAGCAGTTCTGTAGCGGGGGGCAATGAGCAGTTCTTC. The rearrangement uses TRBV2 and TRBJ2-1; 10 nucleotides line up with TRBD2. Trimming at V came to 5 bases and at J to 6 bases, leaving 4 bases not matched to a gene. The CDR3 runs to 14 residues. From germline, CDR1 is SNHLY and CDR2 FYNNEI.

Ten or more counts support this clonotype. CDR3 protein: CASSQARARYGYTF. The CDR3 DNA reads as TGTGCCAGCAGCCAGGCGCGGGCTCGCTATGGCTACACCTTC. J is TRBJ1-2 and V is TRBV3-1; D remains ambiguous. Germline V gene lookup returns CDR1 LGHDT and CDR2 YNNKEL (reference sequence). The CDR3 is 14 residues long. Trimming removed 3 bases at V and 4 bases at J, with 12 bases between.

This clonotype came up many times. The rearrangement uses TRBV5-1 and TRBJ1-1; D not certain. The V end was cut by 0 bases, the J end by 4 bases, with 19 bases between. The CDR3 has 17 residues. From germline, CDR1 is SGHRS and CDR2 YFSETQ. CDR3 nucleotides: TGCGCCAGCAGCTTGGGAGCCGGGCGGGAGAGAGGCACTGAAGCTTTCTTT. Its protein product is CASSLGAGRERGTEAFF.

Comments on this clonotype: A single base separates this from a much larger clone, so it may be a read error. The V and J genes are TRBV27 and TRBJ2-7; D not resolved. Germline V lookup: CDR1 MNHEY, CDR2 SMNVEV (reference sequence). V dropped 6 bases and J dropped 2 bases, with 14 bases sitting between them. The CDR3 runs to 14 residues. In nucleotides, the CDR3 is TGTGCCAGCAGCTCCGAAGTAAGCCCCTACGAGCAGTACTTC. It translates to CASSSEVSPYEQYF.

Points on this clonotype: Germline and junction disagree at one end, which may indicate a read error. V is TRBV15 and J is TRBJ2-7, with D possibly TRBD1 on 6 matching bases. The CDR3 has 14 amino acids. Germline values: CDR1 LNHNV, CDR2 YYDKDF (reference sequence). CDR3 region: CATSPGTKFYEQYF. The CDR3, as DNA: TGTGCCACCAGCCCCGGGACAAAATTCTACGAACAGTACTTC.

The CDR3 reads CASSQDRRGPGNTIYF. Written as DNA, the CDR3 is TGTGCCAGCAGCCAAGATCGACGGGGCCCTGGAAACACCATATATTTT. The chain combines TRBV4-2 with TRBJ1-3; perhaps TRBD1 as D (5 bases). The CDR3 sequence is 16 residues long. The V and J ends lost 0 bases and 2 bases respectively, with 11 bases between them. Germline CDR1 is LGHNA and CDR2 is YNFKEQ.

The V gene is TRBV19, the J gene TRBJ1-5; no definite D call. Germline V lookup: CDR1 LNHDA, CDR2 SQIVND (reference sequence). This CDR3 has 13 amino acids. The V end lost 3 bases, the J end lost 7 bases, and 10 bases lay between the germline ends. The CDR3 sequence is CASSISLWQPQHF. The CDR3 nucleotides are TGTGCCAGTAGTATCTCGCTATGGCAGCCCCAGCATTTT. The full variable domain, in which reference TRBV19 and TRBJ1-5 provide the parts outside the CDR3, is DGGITQSPKYLFRKEGQNVTLSCEQNLNHDAMYWYRQDPGQGLRLIYYSQIVNDFQKGDIAEGYSVSREKKESFPLTVTSAQKNPTAFYLCASSISLWQPQHFGDGTRLSIL.

There are many counts of this clonotype. The chain joins TRBV9 to TRBJ2-2; D is perhaps TRBD1 (5 bases). The CDR3 has 15 residues. CDR1 SGDLS and CDR2 YYNGEE come from the germline V gene. V was shortened by 3 bases and J by 2 bases, with 11 bases between the two germline ends. CDR3 amino acids: CASSAQVFNTGELFF. The CDR3 DNA sequence: TGTGCCAGCAGCGCACAGGTTTTCAACACCGGGGAGCTGTTTTTT.

This clonotype was picked up a small number of times. The V and J genes are TRBV4-1 and TRBJ2-1; D tentatively fits TRBD1 or TRBD2 (5 bases each). CDR1 and CDR2 (germline): MGHRA, YSYEKL. The CDR3 runs to 13 residues. Trimming took 3 bases from V and 12 from J, leaving 15 bases between them. The CDR3 DNA reads as TGCGCCAGCAGCCAGGGGGTTTGGGGTGGGCAGTTCTTC. Its protein product is CASSQGVWGGQFF.

This clonotype was seen repeatedly, ten times or more. The genes are TRBV30 and TRBJ2-1; D is unclear. V was cut by 0 bases and J by 7 bases, with 10 bases left in between. CDR1 and CDR2 from the germline V gene are GTSNPN and SVGIG (reference sequence). CDR3 size: 13 residues. The CDR3 DNA follows: TGTGCCTGGAGTGTAGCTCTCGCAAATGAGCAGTTCTTC. Amino acids: CAWSVALANEQFF.

This clonotype was picked up many times. The chain recombines TRBV28 with TRBJ2-5, with D perhaps matching TRBD1 or TRBD2 (5 bases each). Germline V lookup: CDR1 MDHEN, CDR2 SYDVKM. The CDR3 has 12 residues. V was trimmed by 6 bases and J by 13 bases, leaving 18 bases between them. DNA of the CDR3: TGTGCCAGCAGAAAATACGAGGGGATCCCGTACTTC. Encoded protein: CASRKYEGIPYF.

The chain joins TRBV11-2 to TRBJ2-7; 10 positions agree with TRBD1. The germline CDR1 and CDR2 sequences are SGHAT and FQNNGV. This CDR3 has 16 amino acids. The V and J ends lost 4 bases and 4 bases, in that order; junction bases with no gene match: 10. The chain's CDR3 is CASSSTGRQGAYEQYF. CDR3 coding DNA: TGTGCCAGCAGCTCTACGGGTCGACAGGGGGCTTACGAGCAGTACTTC.

J is TRBJ1-2 and V is TRBV18; D unclear. Looked up from germline, CDR1 is KGHSH and CDR2 is LQKENI. This CDR3 spans 15 amino acids. V lost 0 bases and J lost 7, with 15 bases in between. CDR3 nucleotides: TGTGCCAGCTCACCACCCCCCGGTCTCCGCGGTGGCTACACCTTC. Translated: CASSPPPGLRGGYTF.

As regards this clonotype: Because the CDR3's place on the DNA is in doubt, the DNA is left out and the CDR3 is given as listed by TCRdb. This CDR3 reads CSVEWTYNEQFFGTGTTGELFF. This sequence joins TRBV29-1 and TRBJ2-2; TRBD1 is taken as the D call from the table, unchecked against the DNA. Germline V CDR1 and CDR2: SQVTM, ANQGSEA. The CDR3 length equals 22 residues, ends included.

This clonotype was counted at least ten times. The V call is TRBV5-1, the J call TRBJ2-3; D uncertain. CDR3 size: 13 residues. The V gene lost 0 bases and the J gene lost 11 bases, with 13 bases spanning the gap. The germline V gene encodes CDR1 SGHRS and CDR2 YFSETQ. CDR3 coding DNA: TGCGCCAGCAGCTTGGATGGGCCCCTCGAGCAGTATTTT. The encoded protein is CASSLDGPLEQYF.

On this clonotype itself: A read error is possible here, since a much larger clone lies one base away. In DNA form, the CDR3 reads TGTGCCAGCAGTGAAGCGGGACGGATGAGCACTGAAGCTTTCTTT. Translation: CASSEAGRMSTEAFF. The gene calls are TRBV2 and TRBJ1-1; possible D gene TRBD1, 5 bases. Germline V gene lookup returns CDR1 SNHLY and CDR2 FYNNEI. Trimming left V 0 bases short and J 4 bases short, with 12 bases between. This CDR3 region has 15 residues. Full variable domain (rest looked up from reference TRBV2 and TRBJ1-1): EPEVTQTPSHQVTQMGQEVILRCVPISNHLYFYWYRQILGQKVEFLVSFYNNEISEKSEIFDDQFSVERPDGSNFTLKIRSTKLEDSAMYFCASSEAGRMSTEAFFGQGTRLTVV.

The chain is built from TRBV10-3 and TRBJ2-2; 8 bases align to TRBD1. Per the germline V gene, CDR1 is ENHRY and CDR2 is SYGVKD. The CDR3 consists of 18 residues. V was clipped by 0 bases and J by 3 bases; unmatched bases: 9. CDR3 sequence: CAISESKWEDRDTGELFF. The DNA of the CDR3 is TGTGCCATCAGTGAGTCGAAATGGGAGGACAGGGACACCGGGGAGCTGTTTTTT.